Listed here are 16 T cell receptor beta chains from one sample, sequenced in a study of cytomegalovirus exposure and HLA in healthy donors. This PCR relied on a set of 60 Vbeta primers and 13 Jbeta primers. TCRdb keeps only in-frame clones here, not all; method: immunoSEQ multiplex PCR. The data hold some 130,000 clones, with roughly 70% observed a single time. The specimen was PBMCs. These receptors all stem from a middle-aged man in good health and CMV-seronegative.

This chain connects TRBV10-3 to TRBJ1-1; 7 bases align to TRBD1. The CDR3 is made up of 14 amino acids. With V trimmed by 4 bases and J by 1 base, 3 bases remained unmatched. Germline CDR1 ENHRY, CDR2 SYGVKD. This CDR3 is CAISARQGNTEAFF. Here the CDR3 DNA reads TGTGCCATCAGTGCCCGACAGGGGAACACTGAAGCTTTCTTT.

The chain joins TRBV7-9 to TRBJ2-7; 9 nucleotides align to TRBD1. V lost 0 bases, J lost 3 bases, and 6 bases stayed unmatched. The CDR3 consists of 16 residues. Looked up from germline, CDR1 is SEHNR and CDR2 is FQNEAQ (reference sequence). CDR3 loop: CASSLAPGTGIYEQYF. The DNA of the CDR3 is TGTGCCAGCAGCTTAGCGCCGGGGACAGGGATCTACGAGCAGTACTTC. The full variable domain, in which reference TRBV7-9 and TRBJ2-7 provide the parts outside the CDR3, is DTGVSQNPRHKITKRGQNVTFRCDPISEHNRLYWYRQTLGQGPEFLTYFQNEAQLEKSRLLSDRFSAERPKGSFSTLEIQRTEQGDSAMYLCASSLAPGTGIYEQYFGPGTRLTVT.

The CDR3 coding sequence is TGTGCCATCAGCACCGGGACAGACCTCCCACTATATGGCTACACCTTC. This gives the protein CAISTGTDLPLYGYTF. V gene TRBV10-3 combines with J gene TRBJ1-2, with 7 bases matching TRBD1. The CDR3 sequence is 16 residues long. The germline gives CDR1 ENHRY, CDR2 SYGVKD. V was clipped by 6 bases and J by 5 bases; unmatched bases: 15.

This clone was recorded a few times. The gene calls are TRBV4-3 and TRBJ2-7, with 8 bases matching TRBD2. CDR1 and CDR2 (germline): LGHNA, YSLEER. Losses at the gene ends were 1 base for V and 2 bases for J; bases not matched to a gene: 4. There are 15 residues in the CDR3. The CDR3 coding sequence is TGCGCCAGCAGCCAAGGGCGGGGGGCTACCTACGAGCAGTACTTC. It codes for CASSQGRGATYEQYF.

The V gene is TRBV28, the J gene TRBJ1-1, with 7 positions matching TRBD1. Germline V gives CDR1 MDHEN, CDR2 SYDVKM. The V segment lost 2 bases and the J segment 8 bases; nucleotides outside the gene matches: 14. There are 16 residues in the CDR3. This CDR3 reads CASSLVGNTPTGEAFF. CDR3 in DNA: TGTGCCAGCAGTTTAGTCGGAAACACTCCGACAGGGGAAGCTTTCTTT.

The CDR3 region has the DNA TGTGCCAGTAGGGGATCAGGGTACTACGAGCAGTACTTC. Its translation: CASRGSGYYEQYF. This chain connects TRBV19 to TRBJ2-7, with a weak D call TRBD1 (5 bases). The CDR3 covers 13 residues. Germline V gives CDR1 LNHDA, CDR2 SQIVND (reference sequence). V was cut by 6 bases and J by 3 bases, with 12 bases left in between. Filled out from reference TRBV19 and TRBJ2-7, the complete variable domain reads DGGITQSPKYLFRKEGQNVTLSCEQNLNHDAMYWYRQDPGQGLRLIYYSQIVNDFQKGDIAEGYSVSREKKESFPLTVTSAQKNPTAFYLCASRGSGYYEQYFGPGTRLTVT.

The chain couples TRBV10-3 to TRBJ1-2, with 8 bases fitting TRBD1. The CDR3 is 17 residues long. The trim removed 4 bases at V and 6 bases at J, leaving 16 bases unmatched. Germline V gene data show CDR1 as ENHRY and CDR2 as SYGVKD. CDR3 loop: CAISGRGPGQGTDGYTF. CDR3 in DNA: TGTGCCATCAGTGGTCGCGGACCCGGACAGGGAACTGATGGCTACACCTTC.

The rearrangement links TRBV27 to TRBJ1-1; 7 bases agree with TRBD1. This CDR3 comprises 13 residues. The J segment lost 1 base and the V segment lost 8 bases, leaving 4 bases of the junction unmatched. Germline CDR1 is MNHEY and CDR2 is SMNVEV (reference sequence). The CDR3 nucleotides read TGTGCCAGCCGTCGGACAGGGAACACTGAAGCTTTCTTT. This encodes CASRRTGNTEAFF.

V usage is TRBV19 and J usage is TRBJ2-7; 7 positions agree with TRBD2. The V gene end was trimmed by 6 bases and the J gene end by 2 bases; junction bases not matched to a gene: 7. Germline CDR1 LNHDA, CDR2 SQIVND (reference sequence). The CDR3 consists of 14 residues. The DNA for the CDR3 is TGTGCCAGTAGACCCTCGGGGGGACCCTACGAGCAGTACTTC. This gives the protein CASRPSGGPYEQYF. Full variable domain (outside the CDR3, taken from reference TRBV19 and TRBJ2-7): DGGITQSPKYLFRKEGQNVTLSCEQNLNHDAMYWYRQDPGQGLRLIYYSQIVNDFQKGDIAEGYSVSREKKESFPLTVTSAQKNPTAFYLCASRPSGGPYEQYFGPGTRLTVT.

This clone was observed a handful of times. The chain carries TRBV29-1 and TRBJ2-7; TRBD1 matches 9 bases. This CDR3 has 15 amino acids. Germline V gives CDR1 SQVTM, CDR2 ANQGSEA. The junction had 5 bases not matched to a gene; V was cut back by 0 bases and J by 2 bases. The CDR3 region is CSVEDLRTGAYEQYF. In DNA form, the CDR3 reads TGCAGCGTTGAAGATCTCAGGACAGGGGCCTACGAGCAGTACTTC.

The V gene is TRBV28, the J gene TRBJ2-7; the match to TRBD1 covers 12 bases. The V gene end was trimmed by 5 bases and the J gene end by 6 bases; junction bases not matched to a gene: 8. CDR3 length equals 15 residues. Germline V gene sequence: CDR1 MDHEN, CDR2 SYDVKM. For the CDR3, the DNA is TGTGCCAGCAGTACGACCGGGACAGGGGGCTTCGAGCAGTACTTC. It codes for CASSTTGTGGFEQYF.

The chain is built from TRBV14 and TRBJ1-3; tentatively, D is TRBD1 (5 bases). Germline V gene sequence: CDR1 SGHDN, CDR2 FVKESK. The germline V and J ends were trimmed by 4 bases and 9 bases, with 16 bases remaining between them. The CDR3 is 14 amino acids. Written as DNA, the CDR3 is TGTGCCAGCAGCCGCTACAGGCGGCGGAGCACCATATATTTT. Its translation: CASSRYRRRSTIYF.

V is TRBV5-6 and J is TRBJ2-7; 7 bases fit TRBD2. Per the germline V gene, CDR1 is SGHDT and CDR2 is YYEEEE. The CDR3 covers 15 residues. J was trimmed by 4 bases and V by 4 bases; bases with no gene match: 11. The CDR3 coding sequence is TGTGCCAGCAGCACCGGGCTGACCGGGGGGTACGAGCAGTACTTC. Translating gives CASSTGLTGGYEQYF.

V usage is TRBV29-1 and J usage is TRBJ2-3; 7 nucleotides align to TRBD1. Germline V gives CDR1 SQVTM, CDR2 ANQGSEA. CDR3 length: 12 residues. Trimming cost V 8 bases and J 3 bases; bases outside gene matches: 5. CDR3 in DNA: TGCAGCCCTCGGGACAGTACAGATACGCAGTATTTT. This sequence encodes CSPRDSTDTQYF.

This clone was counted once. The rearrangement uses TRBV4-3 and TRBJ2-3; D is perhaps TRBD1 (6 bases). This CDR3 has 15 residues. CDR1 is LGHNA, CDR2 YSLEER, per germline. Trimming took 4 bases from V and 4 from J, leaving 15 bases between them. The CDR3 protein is CASSRNEWGPDTQYF. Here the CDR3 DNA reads TGCGCCAGCAGCCGAAACGAGTGGGGGCCAGATACGCAGTATTTT.

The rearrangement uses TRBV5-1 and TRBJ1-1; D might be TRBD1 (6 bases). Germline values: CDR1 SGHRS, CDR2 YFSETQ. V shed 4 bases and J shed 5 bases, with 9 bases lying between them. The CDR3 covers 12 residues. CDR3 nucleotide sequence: TGCGCCAGCAGCAAAGGACAGACTGAAGCTTTCTTT. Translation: CASSKGQTEAFF.